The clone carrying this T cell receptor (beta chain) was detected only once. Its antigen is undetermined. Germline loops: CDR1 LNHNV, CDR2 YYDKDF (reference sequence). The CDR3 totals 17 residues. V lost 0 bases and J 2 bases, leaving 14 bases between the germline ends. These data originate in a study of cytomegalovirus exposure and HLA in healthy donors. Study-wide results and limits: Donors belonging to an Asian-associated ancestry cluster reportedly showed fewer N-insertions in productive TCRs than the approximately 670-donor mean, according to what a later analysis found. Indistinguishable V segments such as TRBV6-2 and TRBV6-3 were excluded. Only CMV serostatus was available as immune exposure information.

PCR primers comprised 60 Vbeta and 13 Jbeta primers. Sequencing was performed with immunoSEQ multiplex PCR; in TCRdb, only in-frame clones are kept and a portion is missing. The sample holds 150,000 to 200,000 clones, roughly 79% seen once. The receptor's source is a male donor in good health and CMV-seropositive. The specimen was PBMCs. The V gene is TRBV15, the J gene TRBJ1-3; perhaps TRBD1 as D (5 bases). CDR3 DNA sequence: TGTGCCACCAGCAGAGATCCGGTGTCAGGGACTGGAAACACCATATATTTT. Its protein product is CATSRDPVSGTGNTIYF.